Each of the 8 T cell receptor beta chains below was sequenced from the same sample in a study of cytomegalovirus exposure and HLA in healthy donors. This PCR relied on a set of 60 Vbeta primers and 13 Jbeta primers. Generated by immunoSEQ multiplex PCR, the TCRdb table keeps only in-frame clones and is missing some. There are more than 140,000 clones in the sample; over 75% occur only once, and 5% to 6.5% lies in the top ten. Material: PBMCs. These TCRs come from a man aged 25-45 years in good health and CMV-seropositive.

The CDR3 region is CASSSGQPNSPLHF. DNA for the CDR3: TGTGCCAGCAGCTCCGGACAGCCCAATTCACCCCTCCACTTT. The gene calls are TRBV7-6 and TRBJ1-6; D is perhaps TRBD1 (6 bases). Looked up from germline, CDR1 is SGHVS and CDR2 is FNYEAQ. Between the trimmed V and J ends, which lost 4 bases and 7 bases, there was a span of 11 bases. The CDR3 is 14 amino acids. Drawing the rest from reference TRBV7-6 and TRBJ1-6, the complete variable domain is GAGVSQSPRYKVTKRGQDVALRCDPISGHVSLYWYRQALGQGPEFLTYFNYEAQQDKSGLPNDRFSAERPEGSISTLTIQRTEQRDSAMYRCASSSGQPNSPLHFGNGTRLTVT.

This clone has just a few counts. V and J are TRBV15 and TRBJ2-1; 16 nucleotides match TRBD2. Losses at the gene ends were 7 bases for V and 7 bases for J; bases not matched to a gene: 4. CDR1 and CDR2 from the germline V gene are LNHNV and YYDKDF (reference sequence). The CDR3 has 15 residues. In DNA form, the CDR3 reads TGTGCCACCAAGGGACTAGCGGGAGGGAGGAATGAGCAGTTCTTC. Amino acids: CATKGLAGGRNEQFF.

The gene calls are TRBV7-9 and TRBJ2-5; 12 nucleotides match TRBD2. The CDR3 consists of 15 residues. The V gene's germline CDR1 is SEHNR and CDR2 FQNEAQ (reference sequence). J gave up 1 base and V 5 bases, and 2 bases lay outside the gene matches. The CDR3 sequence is CASSEGLAGQETQYF. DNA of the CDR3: TGTGCCAGCAGCGAGGGACTAGCGGGCCAAGAGACCCAGTACTTC.

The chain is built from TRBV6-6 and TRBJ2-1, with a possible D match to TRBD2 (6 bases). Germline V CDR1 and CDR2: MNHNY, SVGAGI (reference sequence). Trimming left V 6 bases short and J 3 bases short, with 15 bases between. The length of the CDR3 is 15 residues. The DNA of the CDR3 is TGTGCCAGCAGCTCCCCTCGGGGAGGCTACAATGAGCAGTTCTTC. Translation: CASSSPRGGYNEQFF.

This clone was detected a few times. Written as DNA, the CDR3 is TGTGCCAGCAGCCAAGGACAGGGGGCCCCCCAGTACTTC. This translates into CASSQGQGAPQYF. The chain uses TRBV14 and TRBJ2-7, with 10 bases that match TRBD1. The CDR3 is 13 residues long. Germline V lookup: CDR1 SGHDN, CDR2 FVKESK. V lost 1 base to trimming and J lost 10 bases; unmatched junction nucleotides: 4.

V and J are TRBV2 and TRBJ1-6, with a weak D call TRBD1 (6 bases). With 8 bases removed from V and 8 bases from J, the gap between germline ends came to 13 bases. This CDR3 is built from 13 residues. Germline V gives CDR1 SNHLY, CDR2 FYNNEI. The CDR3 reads CASLSDSHSPLHF. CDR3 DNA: TGTGCCAGCCTGTCGGACAGCCATTCACCCCTCCACTTT.

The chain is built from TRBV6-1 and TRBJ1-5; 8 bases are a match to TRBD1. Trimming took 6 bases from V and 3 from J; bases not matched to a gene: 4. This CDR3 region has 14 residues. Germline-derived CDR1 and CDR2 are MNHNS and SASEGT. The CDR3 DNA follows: TGTGCCAGCAGGAGGACAGGGATCAATCAGCCCCAGCATTTT. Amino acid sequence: CASRRTGINQPQHF.

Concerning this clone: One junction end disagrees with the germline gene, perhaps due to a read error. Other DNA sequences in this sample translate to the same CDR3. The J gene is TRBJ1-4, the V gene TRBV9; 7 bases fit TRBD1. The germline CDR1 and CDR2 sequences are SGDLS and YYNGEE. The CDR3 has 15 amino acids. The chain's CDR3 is CASSVDQGVGEKLFF. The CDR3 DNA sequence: TGTGCCAGCAGCGTAGATCAGGGGGTGGGTGAAAAACTGTTCTTT.